The T cell receptor (beta chain) described here comes from a study of T cell responses to AZD1222 COVID-19 vaccine. Findings and caveats of the study: Without day 14 samples, only post-peak T cell repertoires were studied.

For this clone: The antigen is unknown.

Method: immunoSEQ multiplex PCR; TCRdb's copy keeps in-frame clones and lacks some. The sample consists of some 140,000 clones, 85% to 95% of them appearing once. Trimming left V 4 bases short and J 6 bases short, with 10 bases between. The germline gives CDR1 MGHRA, CDR2 YSYEKL. The CDR3 totals 13 residues. The rearrangement uses TRBV4-1 and TRBJ2-1, with D uncertain. This receptor was taken from an adult in good health. This specimen was peripheral blood, taken on day 0 of AZD1222 vaccination. CDR3 coding DNA: TGCGCCAGCAGCCTTGACTTTCCCAATGAGCAGTTCTTC. It yields the protein CASSLDFPNEQFF.